These T cell receptor beta chains were read from a single sample in a study of T cell responses to AZD1222 COVID-19 vaccine. Clones were sequenced by immunoSEQ multiplex PCR, and TCRdb holds only the in-frame ones, with some missing. The profile shows 100,000 or so clones, just under 90% of them singletons. The specimen was peripheral blood, collected on day 0 of AZD1222 vaccination. The receptor source for this set is an adult in good health. Each CDR3 is given without its conserved first and last residue. The size of a clone is reported for some rows only, either as once, few or many, or as a class for expanded clones.

>TRBV7-2|-
ASSLARGNTEAF
>TRBV19|-
ASTVWQGANYGYT
>TRBV12-5|-
ASAPDRLNTEAF
>TRBV7-9|-
ASSLRGGAEYPYEQY
>TRBV11-2|-
ASTLEGLSQF
>TRBV9|-
ASSVTHWDEQF
>TRBV4-3|-
ASSTRLSTDTQY
>TRBV27|-
ASGGARGQPQH
>TRBV2|-
ASGWDTSYEQY
>TRBV4-1|-
ASSLTPQGVGTEAF
>TRBV27|-
ASSRQGARDYGYT
>TRBV2|-
ASSRDGPGDTQY
>TRBV5-1|-
ASSLTLGTSYGYT
>TRBV29-1|few
SVELDRDEQY
>TRBV2|once
AVGGGRENTGELF
>TRBV6-5|few
ASSPIGTPIYEQY
>TRBV18|-
ASSMAGGRNTEAF
>TRBV5-4|-
ASASRGLNTEAF
>TRBV5-6|few
ASSPPLSVYGYT
>TRBV5-4|-
ASSRGGASPPYEQY
>TRBV13|-
ASSLGPTSSEAF
>TRBV18|-
ASSPGHNTGELF
>TRBV11-2|-
ASSLATGPRGYT
>TRBV11-2|once
ASSATGFRSPLH
>TRBV7-9|-
ASSSSQGRRVYGYT
>TRBV27|-
ASSSKDRVYEQY
>TRBV7-9|-
ASSLNPDGIYEQY
>TRBV3-1/TRBV3-2|-
ASSHSKGAGTGELF
>TRBV5-1|-
ASSPGRGRTYEQY
>TRBV19|-
ASSISLGGELF
>TRBV7-9|-
ASNLGASSYEQY
>TRBV6-5|-
ASSYSRYSSYEQY
>TRBV29-1|-
SVAHRYQETQY
>TRBV6-5|-
ASSYSDTVGYT
>TRBV6-5|few
ASTGQTDSYEQY
>TRBV7-6|-
ASSSGGSYGYT
>TRBV18|once
ASSPRDASEQY
>TRBV7-9|-
ASSLNQGLREKLF
>TRBV19|-
ASSAASGREEQY
>TRBV7-8|-
ASSRVFEQF
>TRBV27|once
ASRKGRLDSGNTIY
>TRBV12-3/TRBV12-4|-
ASSWGEQF
>TRBV18|-
ASSPGTRYSNQPQH
>TRBV4-1|few
ASSQTGDFGYT
>TRBV4-1|-
ASSNFDRTNYEQY
>TRBV19|-
ASRPGQGTYEQY
>TRBV7-2|-
ASSPGGSGANVLT
>TRBV2|-
ASRGTGGYGYT
>TRBV7-2|-
ASSLEGTGGSPLH